Sequencing of this T cell receptor (beta chain) was carried out in a study of T cell responses to AZD1222 COVID-19 vaccine. The CDR3 has 16 amino acids. Trimming left V 0 bases short and J 1 base short, with 11 bases between. Germline loops: CDR1 LGHNA, CDR2 YSLEER. Assay: immunoSEQ multiplex PCR; the TCRdb copy retains only in-frame clones and omits some. This table holds approximately 150,000 clones, over 85% found once. This clone was found once. This clonotype originated in an adult in good health. The chain is built from TRBV4-3 and TRBJ2-3, with D tentatively TRBD1 or TRBD2 (5 bases each). This material consisted of peripheral blood, taken on day 0 of MenACWY control vaccination. In nucleotides, the CDR3 is TGCGCCAGCAGCCAAGAGTGGGGCGGGCGCACAGATACGCAGTATTTT. Translated, it gives CASSQEWGGRTDTQYF.